This entry describes one T cell receptor beta chain. As yet, its antigen is unknown. The data were taken from a study of T cell responses to AZD1222 COVID-19 vaccine. In the study overall: Analysis merged second doses at about 4 or about 12 weeks.

The assay was immunoSEQ multiplex PCR, and TCRdb's table has in-frame clones only and misses some. The sample has approximately 190,000 clones; 85% to 95% are singletons. General study points: The study sampled repertoires only after the peak T cell response. Donors were mostly white British, more females; clonal diversity possibly underestimated. AZD1222 recipients seropositive at baseline numbered only five to seven.

This clonotype was sampled from an adult in good health. The source was peripheral blood, collected on day 0 of AZD1222 vaccination.

The CDR3 bases are TGCGCCAGCAGCTTTCAACCTGGACAGGGGGCCTCCTACGAGCAGTACTTC. Translating gives CASSFQPGQGASYEQYF. The V and J genes are TRBV5-1 and TRBJ2-7; 11 bases are a match to TRBD1. In germline, CDR1 is SGHRS, CDR2 YFSETQ. The CDR3 is made up of 17 amino acids. V gave up 2 bases and J gave up 0 bases; unmatched junction bases: 7.